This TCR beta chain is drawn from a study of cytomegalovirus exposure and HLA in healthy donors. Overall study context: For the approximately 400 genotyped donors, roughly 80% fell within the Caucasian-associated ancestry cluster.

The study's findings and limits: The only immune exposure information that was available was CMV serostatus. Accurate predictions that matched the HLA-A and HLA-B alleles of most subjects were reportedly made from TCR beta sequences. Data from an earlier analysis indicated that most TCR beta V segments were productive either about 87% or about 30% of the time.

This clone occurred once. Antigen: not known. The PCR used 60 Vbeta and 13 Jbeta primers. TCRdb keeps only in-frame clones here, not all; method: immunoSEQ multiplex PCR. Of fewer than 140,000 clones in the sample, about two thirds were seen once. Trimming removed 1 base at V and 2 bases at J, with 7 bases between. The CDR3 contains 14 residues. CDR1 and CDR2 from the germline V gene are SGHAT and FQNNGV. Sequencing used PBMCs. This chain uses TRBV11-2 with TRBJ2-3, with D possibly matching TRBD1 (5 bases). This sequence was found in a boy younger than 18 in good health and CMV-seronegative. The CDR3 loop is CASSLGQYTDTQYF. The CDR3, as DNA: TGTGCCAGCAGCTTAGGACAGTACACAGATACGCAGTATTTT. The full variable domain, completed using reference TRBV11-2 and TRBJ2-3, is EAGVAQSPRYKIIEKRQSVAFWCNPISGHATLYWYQQILGQGPKLLIQFQNNGVVDDSQLPKDRFSAERLKGVDSTLKIQPAKLEDSAVYLCASSLGQYTDTQYFGPGTRLTVL.